This T cell receptor (beta chain) stems from a study of T cells expressing NK-cell markers. Germline CDR1 reads MNHEY; CDR2 reads SMNVEV (reference sequence). The CDR3 runs 17 residues. TCRdb reanalyzed the 5' RACE reads, giving one entry per CDR3 protein sequence and no DNA. The sample data list under 600,000 distinct CDR3 sequences. This receptor was identified in a woman between 50 and 59 years old in good health. The chain is built from TRBV27 and TRBJ2-7; no DNA is available, so the TRBD1 call from TCRdb remains unchecked. The sequenced material came from blood T cells: a sorted CD56 or NKG2C T cell subset, CD4+ or CD8+ T cells, or bulk PBMC T cells (not recorded which). CDR3 sequence: CASSLRRGQGWSYEQYF.